Sequencing of this TCR beta chain was carried out in a study of early stage breast cancer tumors (dated by TCRdb to about 2017). Study-level background: Of the roughly 16 invasive breast tumors, eleven to twelve were found to be estrogen receptor-positive, progesterone receptor-positive and HER2-negative. On average, each sample had roughly 9.7-fold read coverage. About 65% of the 12 ER+/PR+/HER2- tumors were invasive ductal carcinomas, while the other four were invasive lobular carcinomas. Across all samples, 2,500,000 or so templates representing approximately 1.2 million unique clonotypes were detected.

The study profiled bulk TCR beta-chain repertoires in matched peripheral blood, tumor and adjacent normal breast tissue taken from over 15 patients with early-stage breast cancer. Before surgery, about 5-10 mL of whole blood was collected into EDTA tubes and then processed within 2 hours. Ficoll-Paque centrifugation in SepMate-50 tubes was used to isolate peripheral blood mononuclear cells. PBMCs were cryopreserved in aliquots of roughly 1.8 to 4 million cells in around 90% FBS with around 10% DMSO and kept in liquid nitrogen. The Qiagen AllPrep DNA/RNA Mini kit was used for genomic DNA extraction. A remark on this clone: It has no known antigen specificity. Base qualities are not provided; no much larger clone lies one nucleotide away.

On the study overall, not on this receptor specifically: Repertoires from blood resembled normal breast more closely than tumor, and using blood as a reference for each tissue separated tumor from normal in about 90% of the 16 patients. Because the cohort was small, a breakdown by tumor subtype could not be done. Compared with adjacent normal breast tissue, tumors had about 2.5-fold higher T cell density and higher clonality. Chain pairing and functional markers such as CD4, CD8 and FOXP3 were not captured by bulk genomic DNA sequencing of unsorted cells. Enriched TCRB sequences shared across patients were found to be mostly commonly generated sequences that were unlikely to play an important role in the tumor microenvironment.

Two independent genomic DNA replicates were amplified for each sample, with approximately 0.5 ug used for blood and about 1.5 ug for tumor or normal breast. Following the manufacturer's instructions, the ImmunoSeq Intro kit was used to carry out TCRB sequencing on genomic DNA. For absolute quantification, the roughly 30-cycle multiplex PCR included proprietary primers along with spike-in control sequences. Single-end 150-bp reads were used to sequence an 87-bp fragment covering the CDR3 and the flanking V and J genes. Seven samples, with two replicates for each sample, were multiplexed per lane of an Illumina MiSeq using version 3.0 chemistry. From the authors' description of their analysis: The vendor's proprietary pipeline handled the raw data processing, merging both replicates into a single result for each sample. Productive rearrangements sharing the V-gene family, CDR3 amino acid sequence and J-gene segment were defined as clonotypes. Clonality was calculated as 1 minus the normalized Shannon entropy (Pielou evenness) of TCRB abundances. To estimate T cell density, the total number of templates was divided by the input cell count, which was inferred from how much DNA went in. Total repertoire diversity and clonality were estimated with Recon using default parameters. Clonotypes with over 0.1% abundance in tumor and at least 32-fold higher abundance in tumor than in normal breast were defined as tumor-enriched. TCRdb's version of the immuneACCESS table is confined to in-frame rearrangements and falls short of the full clone set. An unresolved V gene accounts for under half of the shortfall where checked; the remainder is of unknown origin. V and J calls and clone size are given by that table; D and trimming were obtained from the DNA. The sample table contains tens of thousands of clones; only one count was recorded for approximately 78% of them. The ten biggest clones cover 7.2% of the sample.

V is cut back by 5 bases and J by 5 bases, with 6 bases in the junction unmatched. CDR1 and CDR2 (SGHNT, YYREEE) derive from the germline V gene (reference sequence). The CDR3 holds 14 amino acids from the cysteine to the phenylalanine. Just CDR3 DNA is preserved here, 42 bases in frame from base 1. Sequencing was performed on blood. This TCR came from a person aged 45-60 years with breast cancer. The sequence links TRBV5-4 to TRBJ2-7; 11 bases in the junction line up with TRBD2. This receptor has the CDR3 CASRVAGGVHEQYF. The DNA is TGTGCCAGCAGGGTAGCGGGAGGGGTCCACGAGCAGTACTTC.